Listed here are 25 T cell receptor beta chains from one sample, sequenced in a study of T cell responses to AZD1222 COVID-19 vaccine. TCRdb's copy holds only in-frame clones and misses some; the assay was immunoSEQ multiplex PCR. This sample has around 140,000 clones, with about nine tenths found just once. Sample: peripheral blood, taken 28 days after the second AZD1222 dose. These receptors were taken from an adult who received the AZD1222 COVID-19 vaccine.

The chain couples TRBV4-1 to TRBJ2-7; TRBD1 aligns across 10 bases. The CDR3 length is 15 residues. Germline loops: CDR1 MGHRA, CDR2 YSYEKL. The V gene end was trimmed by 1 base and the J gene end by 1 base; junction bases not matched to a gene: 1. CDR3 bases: TGCGCCAGCAGCCAAGGACAGGGGGCTTCCTACGAGCAGTACTTC. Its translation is CASSQGQGASYEQYF.

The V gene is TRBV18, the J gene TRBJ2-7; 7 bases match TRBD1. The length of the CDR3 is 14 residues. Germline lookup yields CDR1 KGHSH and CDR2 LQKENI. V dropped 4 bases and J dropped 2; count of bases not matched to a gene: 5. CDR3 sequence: CASSREGTAYEQYF. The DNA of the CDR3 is TGTGCCAGCTCACGAGAAGGGACAGCCTACGAGCAGTACTTC.

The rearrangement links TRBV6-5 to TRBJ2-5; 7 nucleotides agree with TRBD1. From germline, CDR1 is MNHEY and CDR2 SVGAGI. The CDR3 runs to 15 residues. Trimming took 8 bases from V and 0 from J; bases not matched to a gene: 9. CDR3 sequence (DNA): TGTGCCAGCCTCCCGACAGGGCGGAACCAAGAGACCCAGTACTTC. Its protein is CASLPTGRNQETQYF.

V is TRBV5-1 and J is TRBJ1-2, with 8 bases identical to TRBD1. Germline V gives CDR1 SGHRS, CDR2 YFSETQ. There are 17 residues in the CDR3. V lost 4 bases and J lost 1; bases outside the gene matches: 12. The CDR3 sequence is CASSPGQGYRLNYGYTF. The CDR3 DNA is TGCGCCAGCAGCCCTGGACAGGGTTATCGCCTTAACTATGGCTACACCTTC.

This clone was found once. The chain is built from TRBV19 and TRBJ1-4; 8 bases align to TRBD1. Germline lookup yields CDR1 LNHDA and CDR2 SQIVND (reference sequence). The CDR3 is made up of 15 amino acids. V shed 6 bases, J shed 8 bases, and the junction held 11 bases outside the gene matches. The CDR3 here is CASRETGDLIEKLFF. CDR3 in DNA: TGTGCCAGTAGGGAGACAGGGGACCTCATCGAAAAACTGTTTTTT.

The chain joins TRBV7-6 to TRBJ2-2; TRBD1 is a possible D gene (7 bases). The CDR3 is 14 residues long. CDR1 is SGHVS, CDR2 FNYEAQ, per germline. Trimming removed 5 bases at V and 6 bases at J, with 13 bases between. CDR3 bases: TGTGCCAGCAGCCTACAGGGGAGGTCCGGGGAGCTGTTTTTT. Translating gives CASSLQGRSGELFF.

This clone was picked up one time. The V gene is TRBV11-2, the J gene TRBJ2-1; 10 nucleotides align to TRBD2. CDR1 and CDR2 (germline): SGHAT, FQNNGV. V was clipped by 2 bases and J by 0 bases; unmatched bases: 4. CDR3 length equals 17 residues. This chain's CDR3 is CASSLMASGSSYNEQFF. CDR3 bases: TGTGCCAGCAGCTTAATGGCTAGCGGGAGCTCCTACAATGAGCAGTTCTTC.

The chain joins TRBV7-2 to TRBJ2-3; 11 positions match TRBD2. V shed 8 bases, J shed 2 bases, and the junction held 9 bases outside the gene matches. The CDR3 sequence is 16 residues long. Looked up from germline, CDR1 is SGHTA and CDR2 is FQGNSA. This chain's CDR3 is CASQTTSGANTDTQYF. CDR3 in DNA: TGTGCCAGCCAAACGACTAGCGGGGCAAACACAGATACGCAGTATTTT.

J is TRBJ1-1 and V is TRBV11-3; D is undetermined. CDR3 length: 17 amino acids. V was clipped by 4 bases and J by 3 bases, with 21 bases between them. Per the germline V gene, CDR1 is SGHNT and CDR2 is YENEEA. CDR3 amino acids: CASSSRFGRAGDTEAFF. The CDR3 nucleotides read TGTGCCAGCAGCTCACGTTTCGGAAGGGCCGGGGACACTGAAGCTTTCTTT. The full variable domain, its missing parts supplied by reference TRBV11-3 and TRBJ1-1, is EAGVVQSPRYKIIEKKQPVAFWCNPISGHNTLYWYLQNLGQGPELLIRYENEEAVDDSQLPKDRFSAERLKGVDSTLKIQPAELGDSAVYLCASSSRFGRAGDTEAFFGQGTRLTVV.

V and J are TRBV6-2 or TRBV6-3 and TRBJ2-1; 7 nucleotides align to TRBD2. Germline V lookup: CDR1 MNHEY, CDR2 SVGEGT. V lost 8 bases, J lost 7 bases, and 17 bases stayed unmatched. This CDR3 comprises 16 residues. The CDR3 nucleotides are TGTGCCAGCTGCCTCGCCGGCGGGAGACGTGGTAATGAGCAGTTCTTC. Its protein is CASCLAGGRRGNEQFF.

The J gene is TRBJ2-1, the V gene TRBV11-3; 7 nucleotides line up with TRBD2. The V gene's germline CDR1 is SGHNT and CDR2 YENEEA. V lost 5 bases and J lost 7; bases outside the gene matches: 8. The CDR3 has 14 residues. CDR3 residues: CASSRGRAPNEQFF. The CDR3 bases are TGTGCCAGCAGCAGAGGGAGGGCCCCGAATGAGCAGTTCTTC.

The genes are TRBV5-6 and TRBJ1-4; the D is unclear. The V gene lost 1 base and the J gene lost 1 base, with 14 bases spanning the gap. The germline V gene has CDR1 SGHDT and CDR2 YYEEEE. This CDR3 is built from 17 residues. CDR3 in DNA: TGTGCCAGCAGCTTGATCGGAACAGATGGAACTAATGAAAAACTGTTTTTT. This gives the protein CASSLIGTDGTNEKLFF. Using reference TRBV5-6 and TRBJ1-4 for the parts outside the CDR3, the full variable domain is DAGVTQSPTHLIKTRGQQVTLRCSPKSGHDTVSWYQQALGQGPQFIFQYYEEEERQRGNFPDRFSGHQFPNYSSELNVNALLLGDSALYLCASSLIGTDGTNEKLFFGSGTQLSVL.

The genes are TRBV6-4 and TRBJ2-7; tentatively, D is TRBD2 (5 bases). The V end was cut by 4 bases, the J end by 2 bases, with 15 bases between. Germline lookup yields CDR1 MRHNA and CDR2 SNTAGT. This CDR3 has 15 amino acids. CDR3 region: CASSVQHSATYEQYF. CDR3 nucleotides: TGTGCCAGCAGTGTCCAACATAGCGCTACCTACGAGCAGTACTTC.

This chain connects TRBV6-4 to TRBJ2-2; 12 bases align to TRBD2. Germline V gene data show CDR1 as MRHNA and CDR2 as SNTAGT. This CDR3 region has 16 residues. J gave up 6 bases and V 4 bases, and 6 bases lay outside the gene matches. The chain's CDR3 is CASSVTSGGASGELFF. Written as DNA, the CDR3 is TGTGCCAGCAGTGTGACTAGCGGGGGAGCCTCCGGGGAGCTGTTTTTT.

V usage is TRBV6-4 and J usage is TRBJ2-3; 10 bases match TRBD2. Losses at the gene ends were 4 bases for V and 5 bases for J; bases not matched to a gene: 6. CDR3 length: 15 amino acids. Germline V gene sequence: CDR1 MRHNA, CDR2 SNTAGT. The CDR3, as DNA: TGTGCCAGCAGTGTAACTAGCGGGGAGGGAGATACGCAGTATTTT. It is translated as CASSVTSGEGDTQYF.

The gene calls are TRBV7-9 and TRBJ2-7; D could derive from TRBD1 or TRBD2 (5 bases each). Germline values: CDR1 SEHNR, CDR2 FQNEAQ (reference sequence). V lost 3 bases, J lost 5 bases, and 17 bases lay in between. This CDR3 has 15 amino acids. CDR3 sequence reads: CASSFGTQDVHEQYF. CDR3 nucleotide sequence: TGTGCCAGCAGCTTTGGGACCCAGGACGTCCACGAGCAGTACTTC.

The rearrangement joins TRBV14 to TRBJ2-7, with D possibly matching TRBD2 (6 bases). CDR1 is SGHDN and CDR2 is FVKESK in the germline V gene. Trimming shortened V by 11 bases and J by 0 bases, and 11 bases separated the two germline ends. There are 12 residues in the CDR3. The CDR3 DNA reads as TGTGCCTCGGGACTGAGCTCCTACGAGCAGTACTTC. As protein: CASGLSSYEQYF.

This chain's CDR3 is CASSVQGAGNQPQHF. In DNA form, the CDR3 reads TGTGCCAGCAGTGTACAGGGGGCAGGCAATCAGCCCCAGCATTTT. The chain is built from TRBV27 and TRBJ1-5, with 9 positions matching TRBD1. The CDR3 consists of 15 residues. CDR1 is MNHEY, CDR2 SMNVEV, per germline (reference sequence). V was clipped by 5 bases and J by 2 bases; unmatched bases: 4.

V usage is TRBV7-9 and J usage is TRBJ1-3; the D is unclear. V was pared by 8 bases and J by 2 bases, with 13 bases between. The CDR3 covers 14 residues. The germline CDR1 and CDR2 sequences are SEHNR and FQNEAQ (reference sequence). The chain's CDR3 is CASQRVPPGNTIYF. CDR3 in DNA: TGTGCCAGCCAGAGGGTTCCCCCTGGAAACACCATATATTTT.

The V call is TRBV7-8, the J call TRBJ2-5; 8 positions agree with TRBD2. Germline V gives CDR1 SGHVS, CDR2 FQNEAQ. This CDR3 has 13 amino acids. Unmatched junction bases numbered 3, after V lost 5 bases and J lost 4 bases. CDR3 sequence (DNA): TGTGCCAGCAGCCGGAGCGGGAGAGAGACCCAGTACTTC. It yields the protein CASSRSGRETQYF.

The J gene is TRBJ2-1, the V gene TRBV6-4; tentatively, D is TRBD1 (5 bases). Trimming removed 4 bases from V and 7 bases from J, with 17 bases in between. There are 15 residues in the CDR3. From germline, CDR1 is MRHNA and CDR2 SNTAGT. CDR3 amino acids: CASSGSAGNQNEQFF. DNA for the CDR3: TGTGCCAGCAGTGGGTCCGCAGGGAACCAAAATGAGCAGTTCTTC.

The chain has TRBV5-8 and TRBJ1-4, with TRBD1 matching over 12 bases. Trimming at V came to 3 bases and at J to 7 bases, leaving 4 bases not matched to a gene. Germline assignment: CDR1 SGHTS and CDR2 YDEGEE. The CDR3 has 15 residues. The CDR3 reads CASSSGQGAFEKLFF. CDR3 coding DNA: TGTGCCAGCAGCTCGGGACAGGGGGCTTTTGAAAAACTGTTTTTT.

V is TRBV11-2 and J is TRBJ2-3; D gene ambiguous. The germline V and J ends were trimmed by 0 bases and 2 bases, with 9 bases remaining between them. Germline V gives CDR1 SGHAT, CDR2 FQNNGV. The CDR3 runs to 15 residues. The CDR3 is CASSLEVHYTDTQYF. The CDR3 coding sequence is TGTGCCAGCAGCTTAGAGGTCCATTACACAGATACGCAGTATTTT.

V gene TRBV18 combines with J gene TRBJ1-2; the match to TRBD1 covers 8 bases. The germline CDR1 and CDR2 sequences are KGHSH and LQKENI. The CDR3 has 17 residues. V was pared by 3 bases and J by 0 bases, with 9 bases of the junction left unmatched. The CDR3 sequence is CASSPRGQGPSNYGYTF. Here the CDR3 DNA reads TGTGCCAGCTCACCCAGAGGACAGGGACCTTCTAACTATGGCTACACCTTC.

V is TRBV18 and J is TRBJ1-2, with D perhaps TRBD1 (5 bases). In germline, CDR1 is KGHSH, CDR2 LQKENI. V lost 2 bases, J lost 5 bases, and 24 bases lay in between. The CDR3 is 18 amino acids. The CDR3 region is CASSPGGFGTPHKYGYTF. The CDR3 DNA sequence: TGTGCCAGCTCACCAGGTGGATTCGGGACCCCCCACAAATATGGCTACACCTTC.